The rows below give T cell receptor beta chains drawn from one sample of a study of blood T cell repertoires in COVID-19. Profiling relied on immunoSEQ multiplex PCR, and the TCRdb table lists in-frame clones only, not all of them. Of roughly 200,000 clones detected, approximately 80% appear once; the ten largest clones hold 10% to 13%. Sequenced input: peripheral blood. Source of these receptors: a woman older than 75 with COVID-19, enrolled during active disease. The CDR3 runs from the conserved cysteine through the conserved F or W. Fields, in order: J gene, D gene, clone size, V gene, CDR3 protein, CDR3 DNA. D genes are given only for firm matches. Size is stated for part of the rows, as once, few or many counts, or as a class when the clone is expanded.

TRBJ1-2,-,-,TRBV3-1/TRBV3-2,CASSARQATNYGYTF,TGTGCCAGCAGCGCTCGACAGGCCACTAACTATGGCTACACCTTC
TRBJ1-1,-,-,TRBV5-6,CASSLGIDRNTEAFF,TGTGCCAGCAGCTTGGGAATTGACAGGAACACTGAAGCTTTCTTT
TRBJ2-2,-,-,TRBV3-1/TRBV3-2,CASSPIAGSTGELFF,TGTGCCAGCAGCCCGATCGCCGGGTCGACCGGGGAGCTGTTTTTT
TRBJ2-5,-,-,TRBV18,CASSPEETQYF,TGTGCCAGCTCACCAGAGGAGACCCAGTACTTC
TRBJ1-2,TRBD1,few,TRBV28,CASSNRGPVYGYTF,TGTGCCAGCAGTAACAGGGGCCCTGTCTATGGCTACACCTTC
TRBJ1-1,-,-,TRBV12-5,CASGLSSQAFF,TGTGCTAGTGGTTTGAGTAGCCAAGCTTTCTTT
TRBJ1-2,TRBD1,-,TRBV7-3,CASSPLPRTGGKYGYTF,TGTGCCAGCAGCCCGCTACCGCGGACAGGGGGTAAGTATGGCTACACCTTC
TRBJ1-1,-,-,TRBV19,CASSIQNTEAFF,TGTGCCAGTAGTATACAGAACACTGAAGCTTTCTTT
TRBJ2-7,-,-,TRBV29-1,CSVTESYEQYF,TGCAGCGTCACAGAATCCTACGAGCAGTACTTC
TRBJ1-4,TRBD1,-,TRBV5-1,CASSTGTGGSTNEKLFF,TGCGCCAGCAGCACCGGGACAGGGGGCTCGACTAATGAAAAACTGTTTTTT
TRBJ1-4,-,few,TRBV7-5,CARSFRRDNEKLFF,TGTGCCAGAAGCTTTAGGAGAGATAATGAAAAACTGTTTTTT
TRBJ1-2,-,-,TRBV2,CASSSARTGYTF,TGTGCCAGCAGTTCGGCCCGGACAGGCTACACCTTC
TRBJ1-3,TRBD1,few,TRBV10-3,CAISGQVASGNTIYF,TGTGCCATCAGCGGACAGGTAGCCTCTGGAAACACCATATATTTT
TRBJ1-2,-,-,TRBV28,CASSLGGYGYTF,TGTGCCAGCAGCTTGGGGGGCTATGGCTACACCTTC
TRBJ2-5,TRBD1,-,TRBV7-2,CASSLRTGQETQYF,TGTGCCAGCAGCTTAAGGACAGGACAAGAGACCCAGTACTTC
TRBJ2-3,-,-,TRBV9,CASSVSRGADTQYF,TGTGCCAGCAGCGTTTCCCGCGGGGCAGATACGCAGTATTTT
TRBJ1-6,-,few,TRBV19,CASSIPGRGPLHF,TGTGCCAGTAGTATCCCTGGTCGGGGACCCCTCCACTTT
TRBJ1-1,TRBD1,few,TRBV14,CASRVQGAATEAFF,TGTGCCAGCAGGGTACAGGGGGCCGCCACTGAAGCTTTCTTT
TRBJ1-2,TRBD1,-,TRBV30,CAWTPTGPNYGYTF,TGTGCCTGGACTCCGACAGGGCCCAACTATGGCTACACCTTC
TRBJ1-4,TRBD1,few,TRBV19,CASSEYRGRGEKLFF,TGTGCCAGTAGTGAGTACAGGGGTAGGGGAGAAAAACTGTTTTTT
TRBJ2-5,TRBD2,-,TRBV3-1/TRBV3-2,CASSQPSGGLTKETQYF,TGTGCCAGCAGCCAACCCAGCGGGGGGCTTACCAAAGAGACCCAGTACTTC
TRBJ2-1,-,-,TRBV19,CASELGGRSSYNEQFF,TGTGCCAGTGAGCTGGGGGGGCGAAGCTCCTACAATGAGCAGTTCTTC
TRBJ2-1,TRBD2,-,TRBV24-1,CATSDPTSGGINEQFF,TGTGCCACCAGTGACCCGACTAGCGGGGGGATCAATGAGCAGTTCTTC